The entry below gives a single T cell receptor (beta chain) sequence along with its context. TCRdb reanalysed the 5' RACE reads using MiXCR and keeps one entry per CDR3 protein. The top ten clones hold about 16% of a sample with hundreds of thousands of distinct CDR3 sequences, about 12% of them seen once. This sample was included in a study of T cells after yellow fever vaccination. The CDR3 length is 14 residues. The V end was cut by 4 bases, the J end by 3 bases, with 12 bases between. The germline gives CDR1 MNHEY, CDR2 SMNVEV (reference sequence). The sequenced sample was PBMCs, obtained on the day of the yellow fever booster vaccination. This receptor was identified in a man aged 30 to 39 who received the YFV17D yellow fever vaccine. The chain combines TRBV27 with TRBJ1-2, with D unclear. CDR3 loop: CASSSKGSHYGYTF. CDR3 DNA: TGTGCCAGCAGTTCCAAGGGTTCCCACTATGGCTACACCTTC.